The clone carrying this TCR beta chain appeared once. Its antigen is as yet unknown. TCRbeta library preparation incorporated unique molecular identifiers. TCRdb independently ran MiXCR on the PCR reads; one entry per CDR3 protein. The sample has approximately 980,000 distinct CDR3 sequences, less than 30% seen once. The data are from a study of T-cell reconstitution after alpha-beta-depleted transplantation in children. Study findings and constraints: Hyperexpanded clones declined; after one year, newly produced T cells mostly supplied diversity. From surviving recipient T cells and thymic progenitors came the high day-60 TCRbeta diversity observed in some patients. Expanded clones from the graft, numbering several hundred, reportedly supplied alpha-beta T cells about two months after transplant.

Germline V gene sequence: CDR1 MGHRA, CDR2 YSYEKL. There are 15 residues in the CDR3. Trimming cost V 6 bases and J 4 bases; bases outside gene matches: 9. This TCR was sampled from a boy under two years old who had a stem cell transplant for SCID, so the T cells may come from the graft donor. Specimen: PBMCs, mostly from graft donor cells, collected 360 days after TCRalphabeta/CD19-depleted stem cell transplant. This chain connects TRBV4-1 to TRBJ2-7; TRBD2 aligns across 10 bases. The CDR3 is CASRPTSGVPYEQYF. The CDR3 coding sequence is TGCGCCAGCAGACCCACTAGCGGGGTTCCGTACGAGCAGTACTTC.